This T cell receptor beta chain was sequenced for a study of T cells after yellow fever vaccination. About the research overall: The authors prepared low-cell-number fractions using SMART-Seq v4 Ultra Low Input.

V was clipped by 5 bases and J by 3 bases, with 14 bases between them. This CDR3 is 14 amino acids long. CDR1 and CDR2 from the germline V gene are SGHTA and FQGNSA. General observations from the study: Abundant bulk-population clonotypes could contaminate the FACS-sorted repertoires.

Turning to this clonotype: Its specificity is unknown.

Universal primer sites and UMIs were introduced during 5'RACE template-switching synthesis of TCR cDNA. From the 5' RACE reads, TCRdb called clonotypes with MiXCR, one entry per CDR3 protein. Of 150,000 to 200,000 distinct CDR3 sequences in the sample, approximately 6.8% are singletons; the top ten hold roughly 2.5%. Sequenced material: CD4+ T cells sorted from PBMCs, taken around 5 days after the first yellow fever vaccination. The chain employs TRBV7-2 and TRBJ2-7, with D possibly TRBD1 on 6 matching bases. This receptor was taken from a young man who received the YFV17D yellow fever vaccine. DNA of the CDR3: TGTGCCAGCAGCCCCTACAGGGCGCGCTACGAGCAGTACTTC. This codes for CASSPYRARYEQYF.